This T cell receptor beta chain emerged from a study of T cells in Graves' hyperthyroidism and ophthalmopathy. Study in general: Before any treatment, at initial diagnosis, peripheral blood was collected.

The table lists this clonotype with a few counts. About 10 ml of fresh peripheral blood supplied the PBMCs. Germline V gene data show CDR1 as LGHDT and CDR2 as YNNKEL (reference sequence). Trimming took off 1 base at V and 4 bases at J, with 16 bases between the two ends. The CDR3 consists of 16 residues. RNA transcripts yielded amplified TCR beta CDR3 regions. HTBI primers were used for first-round RT-PCR of the TCR CDR3. TCRdb re-derived calls from the multiplex PCR reads in MiXCR, one entry per CDR3 protein. Of around 760,000 distinct CDR3 sequences listed, about a third are singletons. The specimen sequenced was blood. The chain joins TRBV3-1 to TRBJ1-1; D remains ambiguous. This sequence originates from a woman aged 40 to 55 with Graves' hyperthyroidism. CDR3 bases: TGTGCCAGCAGCCAAGTACCGCGGGGTAAGAGCACTGAAGCTTTCTTT. Protein product: CASSQVPRGKSTEAFF.